This T cell receptor (beta chain) was retrieved from a study of blood T cells in healthy people across ages. Using a J-beta primer mix together with a sample-barcoded 5' primer, a second PCR was run for roughly 7 to 11 cycles. From the 5' RACE reads, TCRdb called clonotypes with MiXCR, one entry per CDR3 protein. Among approximately 850,000 distinct CDR3 sequences listed, under 55% were seen once. With regard to this clonotype: The antigen is undetermined.

Findings of the study overall: While age rose, TCR beta diversity per million T cells dropped in a roughly linear way.

Per the germline V gene, CDR1 is MNHNY and CDR2 is SVGAGI (reference sequence). The V gene lost 2 bases and the J gene lost 8 bases, with 12 bases spanning the gap. CDR3 length equals 13 residues. The sample providers were healthy Caucasian people from Russia, aged about 6 to 90. Source material: blood. This TCR derives from a man between 60 and 75 years old in good health. The rearrangement links TRBV6-6 to TRBJ1-2, with unresolved D. The CDR3, as DNA: TGTGCCAGCAGTTACAGGACGGATGCAGGCTACACCTTC. It specifies CASSYRTDAGYTF.